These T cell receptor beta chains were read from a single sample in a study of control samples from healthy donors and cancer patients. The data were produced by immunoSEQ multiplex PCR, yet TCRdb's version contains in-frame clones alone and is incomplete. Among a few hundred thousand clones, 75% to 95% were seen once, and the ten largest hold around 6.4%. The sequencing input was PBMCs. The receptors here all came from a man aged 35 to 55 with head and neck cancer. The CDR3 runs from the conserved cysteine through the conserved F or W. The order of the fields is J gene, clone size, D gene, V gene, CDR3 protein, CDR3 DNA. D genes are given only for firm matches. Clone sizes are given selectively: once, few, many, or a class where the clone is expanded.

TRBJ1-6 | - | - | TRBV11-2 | CASSQYTNSPLHF | TGTGCCAGCAGCCAGTATACTAATTCACCCCTCCACTTT
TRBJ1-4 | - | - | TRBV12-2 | CASRYTAEDRTNEKLFF | TGTGCAAGTCGCTATACAGCGGAAGACCGAACGAATGAAAAACTGTTTTTT
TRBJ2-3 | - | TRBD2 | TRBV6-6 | CASRAGAVTDTQYF | TGTGCCAGCAGGGCGGGAGCCGTCACAGATACGCAGTATTTT
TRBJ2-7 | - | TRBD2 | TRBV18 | CASSRSGGPYEQYF | TGTGCCAGCTCACGGTCGGGGGGTCCCTACGAGCAGTACTTC
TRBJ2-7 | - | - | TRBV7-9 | CASSLTLGGLGYEQYF | TGTGCCAGCAGCTTAACCCTCGGGGGGCTTGGATACGAGCAGTACTTC
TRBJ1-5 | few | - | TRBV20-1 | CSASPVGSNQPQHF | TGCAGTGCTAGTCCGGTTGGGAGCAATCAGCCCCAGCATTTT
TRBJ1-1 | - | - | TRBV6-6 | CASFSRTITEAFF | TGTGCCAGCTTTTCTCGGACAATCACTGAAGCTTTCTTT
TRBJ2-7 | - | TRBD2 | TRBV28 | CASSFRTSGDYEQYF | TGTGCCAGCAGTTTTCGGACTAGCGGAGATTACGAGCAGTACTTC
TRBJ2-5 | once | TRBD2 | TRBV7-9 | CASSLGTSGFQETQYF | TGTGCCAGCAGCTTAGGTACTAGCGGGTTTCAAGAGACCCAGTACTTC
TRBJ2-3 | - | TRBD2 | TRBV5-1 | CASSSPSGRGDTQYF | TGCGCCAGCAGCTCCCCTAGCGGGAGAGGAGATACGCAGTATTTT
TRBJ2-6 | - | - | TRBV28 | CASSLLGGGAGANVLTF | TGTGCCAGCAGTCTCCTGGGTGGGGGCGCTGGGGCCAACGTCCTGACTTTC
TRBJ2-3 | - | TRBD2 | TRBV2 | CASSVTSGVTDTQYF | TGTGCCAGCAGTGTGACTAGCGGAGTCACAGATACGCAGTATTTT
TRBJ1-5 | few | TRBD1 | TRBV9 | CASSVDGQGAQPQHF | TGTGCCAGCAGCGTGGACGGACAGGGGGCACAGCCCCAGCATTTT
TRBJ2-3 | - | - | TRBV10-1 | CASTARDADTQYF | TGCGCCAGCACAGCCCGGGACGCAGATACGCAGTATTTT
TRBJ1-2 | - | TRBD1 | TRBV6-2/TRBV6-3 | CASSSAGIDRGTGYTF | TGTGCCAGCAGTTCGGCCGGGATAGACAGGGGGACTGGCTACACCTTC
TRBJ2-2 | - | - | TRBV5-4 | CASSLEGGKTGELFF | TGTGCCAGCAGCTTAGAGGGGGGTAAAACCGGGGAGCTGTTTTTT
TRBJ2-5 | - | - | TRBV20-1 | CSASGQEGTQYF | TGCAGTGCTAGTGGGCAAGAGGGGACCCAGTACTTC
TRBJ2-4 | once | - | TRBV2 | CASSEVNGTQGLAKNIQYF | TGTGCCAGCAGTGAAGTCAATGGGACGCAGGGTTTAGCCAAAAACATTCAGTACTTC
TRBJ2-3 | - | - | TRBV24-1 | CATSDANYRASADTQYF | TGTGCCACCAGTGATGCGAACTACAGGGCGTCCGCAGATACGCAGTATTTT
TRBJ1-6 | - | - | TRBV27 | CASSLGGYSPLHF | TGTGCCAGCAGTTTAGGGGGTTATTCACCCCTCCACTTT
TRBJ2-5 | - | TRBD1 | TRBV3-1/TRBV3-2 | CASSQTQGARGETQYF | TGTGCCAGCAGCCAAACGCAGGGGGCGCGGGGAGAGACCCAGTACTTC
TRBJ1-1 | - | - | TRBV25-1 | CASSAGWNTEAFF | TGTGCCAGCAGCGCAGGGTGGAACACTGAAGCTTTCTTT
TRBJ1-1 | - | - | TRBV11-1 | CASSLGVADTEAFF | TGTGCCAGCAGCTTAGGGGTAGCCGACACTGAAGCTTTCTTT
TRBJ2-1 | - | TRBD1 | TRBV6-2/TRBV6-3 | CASSSDPGQEEYNEQFF | TGTGCCAGCAGCTCCGACCCGGGACAGGAGGAGTACAATGAGCAGTTCTTC
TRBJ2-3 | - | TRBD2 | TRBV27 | CASSYQASGRELTDTQYF | TGTGCCAGCAGTTATCAGGCTAGCGGGAGGGAACTCACAGATACGCAGTATTTT
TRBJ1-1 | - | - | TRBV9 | CASSVGAGTNTEAFF | TGTGCCAGCAGCGTAGGAGCAGGGACGAACACTGAAGCTTTCTTT
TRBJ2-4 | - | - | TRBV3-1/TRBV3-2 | CASSQEENIQYF | TGTGCCAGCAGCCAAGAGGAGAACATTCAGTACTTC
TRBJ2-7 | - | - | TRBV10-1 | CASSESGAATYEQYF | TGCGCTAGCAGTGAGTCGGGGGCAGCTACCTACGAGCAGTACTTC
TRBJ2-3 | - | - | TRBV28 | CASSTTAPDTQYF | TGTGCCAGCAGTACGACGGCGCCAGATACGCAGTATTTT
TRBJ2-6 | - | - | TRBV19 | CASSFTGTGANVLTF | TGTGCCAGTAGTTTCACAGGGACTGGGGCCAACGTCCTGACTTTC
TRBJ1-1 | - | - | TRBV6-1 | CASSPPQPYTEAFF | TGTGCCAGCAGCCCCCCACAGCCCTACACTGAAGCTTTCTTT
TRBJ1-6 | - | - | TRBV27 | CASSLSLVEPLHF | TGTGCCAGCAGTTTATCGTTGGTAGAACCCCTCCACTTT
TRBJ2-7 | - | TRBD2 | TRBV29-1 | CSVGLAGAIYEQYF | TGCAGCGTGGGGTTAGCGGGAGCTATCTACGAGCAGTACTTC
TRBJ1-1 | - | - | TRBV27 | CASSFIQGYTEAFF | TGTGCCAGCAGCTTCATTCAGGGGTACACTGAAGCTTTCTTT